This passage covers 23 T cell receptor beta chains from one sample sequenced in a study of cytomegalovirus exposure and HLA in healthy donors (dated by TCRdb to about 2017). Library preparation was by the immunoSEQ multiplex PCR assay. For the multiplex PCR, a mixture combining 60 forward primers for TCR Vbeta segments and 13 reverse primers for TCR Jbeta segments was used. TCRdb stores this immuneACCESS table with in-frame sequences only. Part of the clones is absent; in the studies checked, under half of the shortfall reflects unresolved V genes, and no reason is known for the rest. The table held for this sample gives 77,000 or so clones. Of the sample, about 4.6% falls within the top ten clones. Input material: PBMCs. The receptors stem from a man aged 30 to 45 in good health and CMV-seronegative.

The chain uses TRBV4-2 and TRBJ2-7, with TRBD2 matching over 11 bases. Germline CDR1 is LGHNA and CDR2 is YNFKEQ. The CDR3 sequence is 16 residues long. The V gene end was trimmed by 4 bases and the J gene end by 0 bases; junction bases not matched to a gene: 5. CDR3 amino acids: CASSRGLAVSSYEQYF. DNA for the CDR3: TGTGCCAGCAGCCGGGGACTAGCGGTAAGCTCCTACGAGCAGTACTTC.

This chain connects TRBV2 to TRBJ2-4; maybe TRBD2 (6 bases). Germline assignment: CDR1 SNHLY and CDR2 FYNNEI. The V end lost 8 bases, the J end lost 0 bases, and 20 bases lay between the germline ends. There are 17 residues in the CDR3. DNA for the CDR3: TGTGCCAGCGGGCGGGGAGAGGGGAAACTAGCCAAAAACATTCAGTACTTC. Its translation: CASGRGEGKLAKNIQYF.

The CDR3 reads CASSSRQGAAGELFF. The CDR3 bases are TGTGCCAGCAGCTCTAGACAGGGGGCTGCCGGGGAGCTGTTTTTT. The V gene is TRBV7-3, the J gene TRBJ2-2, with 10 bases identical to TRBD1. The CDR3 runs 15 residues. Germline lookup yields CDR1 SGHTA and CDR2 FQGTGA. V trimming: 4 bases; J trimming: 6 bases; junction bases outside the gene matches: 5.

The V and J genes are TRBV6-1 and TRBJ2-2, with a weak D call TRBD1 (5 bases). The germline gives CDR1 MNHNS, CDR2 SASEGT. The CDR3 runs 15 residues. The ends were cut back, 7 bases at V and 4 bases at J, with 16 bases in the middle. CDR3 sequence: CASTPGLGATGELFF. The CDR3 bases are TGTGCCAGCACCCCCGGCCTAGGGGCCACCGGGGAGCTGTTTTTT.

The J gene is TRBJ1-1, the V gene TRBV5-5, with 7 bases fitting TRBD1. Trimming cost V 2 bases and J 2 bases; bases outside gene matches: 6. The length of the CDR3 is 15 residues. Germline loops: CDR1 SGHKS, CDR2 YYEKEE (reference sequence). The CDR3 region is CASSFRTGANTEAFF. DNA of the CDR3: TGTGCCAGCAGCTTTCGGACAGGTGCTAACACTGAAGCTTTCTTT. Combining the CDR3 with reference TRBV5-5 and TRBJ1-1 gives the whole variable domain DAGVTQSPTHLIKTRGQQVTLRCSPISGHKSVSWYQQVLGQGPQFIFQYYEKEERGRGNFPDRFSARQFPNYSSELNVNALLLGDSALYLCASSFRTGANTEAFFGQGTRLTVV.

CDR3 DNA: TGTGCCAGCAGCTTAGTAGCGGCCGGGGAGCTGTTTTTT. Translation: CASSLVAAGELFF. V usage is TRBV7-6 and J usage is TRBJ2-2; D may be TRBD2 (6 bases). With 1 base removed from V and 6 bases from J, the gap between germline ends came to 6 bases. The CDR3 covers 13 residues. Germline V gene lookup returns CDR1 SGHVS and CDR2 FNYEAQ.

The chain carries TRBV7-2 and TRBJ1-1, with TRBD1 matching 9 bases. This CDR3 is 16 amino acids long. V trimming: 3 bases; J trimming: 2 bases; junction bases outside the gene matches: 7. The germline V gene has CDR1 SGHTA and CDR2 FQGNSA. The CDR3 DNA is TGTGCCAGCAGCTTGACTACGGGACAGGGCAACACTGAAGCTTTCTTT. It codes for CASSLTTGQGNTEAFF.

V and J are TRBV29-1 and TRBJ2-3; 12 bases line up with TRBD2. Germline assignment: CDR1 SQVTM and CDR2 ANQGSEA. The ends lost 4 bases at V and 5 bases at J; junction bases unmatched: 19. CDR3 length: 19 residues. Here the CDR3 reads CSVGSLAGGPDSLGDTQYF. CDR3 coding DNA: TGCAGCGTTGGCTCTCTAGCGGGAGGGCCGGACTCTTTAGGAGATACGCAGTATTTT.

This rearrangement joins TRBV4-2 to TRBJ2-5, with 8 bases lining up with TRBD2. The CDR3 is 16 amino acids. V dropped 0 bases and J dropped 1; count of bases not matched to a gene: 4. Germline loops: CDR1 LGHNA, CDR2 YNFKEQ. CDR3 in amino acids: CASSQDLTSGQETQYF. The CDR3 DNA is TGTGCCAGCAGCCAAGATCTCACTAGCGGCCAAGAGACCCAGTACTTC.

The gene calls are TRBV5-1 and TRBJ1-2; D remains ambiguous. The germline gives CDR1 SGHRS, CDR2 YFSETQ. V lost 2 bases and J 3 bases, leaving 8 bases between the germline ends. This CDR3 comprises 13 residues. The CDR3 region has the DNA TGCGCCAGCAGCTTTCGCCGAGACTATGGCTACACCTTC. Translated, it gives CASSFRRDYGYTF.

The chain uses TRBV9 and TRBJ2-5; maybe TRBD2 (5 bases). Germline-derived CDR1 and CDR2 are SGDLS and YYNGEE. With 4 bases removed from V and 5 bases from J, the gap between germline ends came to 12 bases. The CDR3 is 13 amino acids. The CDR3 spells CASSHEGGETQYF. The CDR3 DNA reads TGTGCCAGCAGCCATGAGGGTGGGGAGACCCAGTACTTC.

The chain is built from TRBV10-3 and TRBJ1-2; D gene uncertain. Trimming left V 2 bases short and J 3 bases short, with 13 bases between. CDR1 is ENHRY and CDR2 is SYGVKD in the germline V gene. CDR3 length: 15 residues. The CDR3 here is CAISETRALDYGYTF. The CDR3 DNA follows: TGTGCCATCAGTGAGACCCGAGCCTTGGACTATGGCTACACCTTC.

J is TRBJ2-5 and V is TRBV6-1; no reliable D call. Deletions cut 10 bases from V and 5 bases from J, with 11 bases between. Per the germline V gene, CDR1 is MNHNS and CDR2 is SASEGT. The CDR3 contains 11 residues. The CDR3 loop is CATYVRETQYF. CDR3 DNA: TGTGCCACCTATGTCCGGGAGACCCAGTACTTC.

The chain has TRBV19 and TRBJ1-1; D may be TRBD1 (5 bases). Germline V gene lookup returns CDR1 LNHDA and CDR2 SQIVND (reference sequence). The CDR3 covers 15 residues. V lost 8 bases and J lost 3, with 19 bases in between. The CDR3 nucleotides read TGTGCCAGTGACGACGAAGCCACAGGAGACACTGAAGCTTTCTTT. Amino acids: CASDDEATGDTEAFF.

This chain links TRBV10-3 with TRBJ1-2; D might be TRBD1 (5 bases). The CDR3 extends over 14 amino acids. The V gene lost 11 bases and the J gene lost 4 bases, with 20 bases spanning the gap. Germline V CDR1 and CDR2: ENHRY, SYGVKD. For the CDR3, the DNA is TGTGCCGCCTCGGAGGGGCTCAGTTTCTATGGCTACACCTTC. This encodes CAASEGLSFYGYTF.

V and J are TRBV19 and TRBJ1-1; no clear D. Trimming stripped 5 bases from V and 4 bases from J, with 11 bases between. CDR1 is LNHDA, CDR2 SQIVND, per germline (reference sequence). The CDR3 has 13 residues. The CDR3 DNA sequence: TGTGCCAGTAGTCTCCTGCGGAGCACTGAAGCTTTCTTT. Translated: CASSLLRSTEAFF.

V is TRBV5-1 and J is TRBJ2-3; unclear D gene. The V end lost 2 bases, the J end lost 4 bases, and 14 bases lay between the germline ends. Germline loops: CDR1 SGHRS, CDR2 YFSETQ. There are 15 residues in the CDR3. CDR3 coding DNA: TGCGCCAGCAGCTTAGCCCAACTACGGGCAGATACGCAGTATTTT. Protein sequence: CASSLAQLRADTQYF.

Written as DNA, the CDR3 is TGTGCCAGCAGCTTAGCCTTCAGGGGGCGAGATTCACCCCTCCACTTT. The encoded protein is CASSLAFRGRDSPLHF. V is TRBV11-2 and J is TRBJ1-6; 8 nucleotides match TRBD1. J gave up 8 bases and V 1 base, and 7 bases lay outside the gene matches. The CDR3 runs 16 residues. Per the germline V gene, CDR1 is SGHAT and CDR2 is FQNNGV.

The CDR3 loop reads CASSEGRRYYEQYF. The CDR3 DNA sequence: TGTGCCAGCAGTGAAGGACGGCGGTACTACGAGCAGTACTTC. This sequence joins TRBV6-1 and TRBJ2-7; D unclear. Germline V gives CDR1 MNHNS, CDR2 SASEGT. There are 14 residues in the CDR3. The V and J ends lost 1 base and 3 bases respectively, with 10 bases between them.

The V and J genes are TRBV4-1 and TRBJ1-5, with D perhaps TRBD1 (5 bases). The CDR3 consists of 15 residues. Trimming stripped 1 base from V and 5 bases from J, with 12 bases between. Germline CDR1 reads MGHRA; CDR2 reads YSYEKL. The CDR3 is CASSQGDGGDQPQHF. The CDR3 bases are TGCGCCAGCAGCCAAGGGGACGGGGGGGATCAGCCCCAGCATTTT.

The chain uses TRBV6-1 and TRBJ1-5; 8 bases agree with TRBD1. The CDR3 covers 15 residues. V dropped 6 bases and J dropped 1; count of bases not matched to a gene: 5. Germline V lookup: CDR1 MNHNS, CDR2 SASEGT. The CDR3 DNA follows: TGTGCCAGCAGCCAGGGGGCATTAAGCAATCAGCCCCAGCATTTT. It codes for CASSQGALSNQPQHF.

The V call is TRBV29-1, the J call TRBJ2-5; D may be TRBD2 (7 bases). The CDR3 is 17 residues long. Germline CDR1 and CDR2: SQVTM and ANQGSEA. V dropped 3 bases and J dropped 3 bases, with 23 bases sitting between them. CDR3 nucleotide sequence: TGCAGCGTTGAGGACAGTTGGGGTCGTCGGGGGGAAGAGACCCAGTACTTC. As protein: CSVEDSWGRRGEETQYF.

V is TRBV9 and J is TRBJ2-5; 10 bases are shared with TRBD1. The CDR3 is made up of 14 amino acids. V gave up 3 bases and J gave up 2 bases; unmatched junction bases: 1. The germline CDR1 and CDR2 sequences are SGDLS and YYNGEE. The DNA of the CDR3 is TGTGCCAGCAGCGCGGGACAGGGGCAAGAGACCCAGTACTTC. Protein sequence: CASSAGQGQETQYF.